These T cell receptor beta chains were read from a single sample in a study of T cells in Graves' hyperthyroidism and ophthalmopathy. A single record per CDR3 protein comes from TCRdb applying MiXCR to the multiplex PCR reads. The table has 300,000 to 500,000 distinct CDR3 sequences, 15% seen once; the top ten hold approximately 30%. The sequencing sample was made of blood. The receptors stem from a young woman with Graves' hyperthyroidism. The CDR3 runs from the conserved cysteine through the conserved F or W. Each record gives: clone size, J gene, V gene, D gene, CDR3 DNA, CDR3 protein. A D gene is named only where the DNA matches it firmly. Clone size is given for some rows only: seen once, a few or many times, or a class if the clone is expanded.

clone size: many
J gene: TRBJ2-1
V gene: TRBV10-1
D gene: TRBD1
CDR3 DNA: TGCGCCAGCAGTGAACTAGGGACAGGGGTGTATGAGCAGTTCTTC
CDR3 protein: CASSELGTGVYEQFF

clone size: -
J gene: TRBJ1-5
V gene: TRBV7-2
D gene: -
CDR3 DNA: TGTGCCAGCAGCCGCTCGGCCGGGGGGGCGAATCAGCCCCAGCATTTT
CDR3 protein: CASSRSAGGANQPQHF

clone size: few
J gene: TRBJ2-7
V gene: TRBV20-1
D gene: -
CDR3 DNA: TGCAGTGCTAGTCTGCGGGCCTCCTACGAGCAGTACTTC
CDR3 protein: CSASLRASYEQYF

clone size: few
J gene: TRBJ2-3
V gene: TRBV7-3
D gene: TRBD2
CDR3 DNA: TGTGCCAGCAGCACCCCGAGAGAAGGGACTAGCGGCCCTGATACGCAGTATTTT
CDR3 protein: CASSTPREGTSGPDTQYF

clone size: -
J gene: TRBJ1-4
V gene: TRBV20-1
D gene: TRBD1
CDR3 DNA: TGCAGTGCTCTAAACCTCAGGGGGGCCGATGAAAAACTGTTTTTT
CDR3 protein: CSALNLRGADEKLFF

clone size: many
J gene: TRBJ2-1
V gene: TRBV6-1
D gene: TRBD2
CDR3 DNA: TGTGCCAGCAGTTCAAATAGCGGGGGGACCTACAATGAGCAGTTCTTC
CDR3 protein: CASSSNSGGTYNEQFF

clone size: many
J gene: TRBJ1-1
V gene: TRBV20-1
D gene: TRBD1
CDR3 DNA: TGCAGTGCTAGAGGGGGACAGCAAGTGAACACTGAAGCTTTCTTT
CDR3 protein: CSARGGQQVNTEAFF

clone size: many
J gene: TRBJ1-2
V gene: TRBV7-8
D gene: -
CDR3 DNA: TGTGCCAGCAGCGCCGTGAAGGCTAACTATGGCTACACCTTC
CDR3 protein: CASSAVKANYGYTF

clone size: many
J gene: TRBJ2-1
V gene: TRBV12-3/TRBV12-4
D gene: -
CDR3 DNA: TGTGCCAGCAGCCGGGTTAACTCCTACAATGAGCAGTTCTTC
CDR3 protein: CASSRVNSYNEQFF

clone size: -
J gene: TRBJ2-3
V gene: TRBV9
D gene: -
CDR3 DNA: TGTGCCAGCAGCGTAGGGCCCCCGGATACGCAGTATTTT
CDR3 protein: CASSVGPPDTQYF

clone size: many
J gene: TRBJ1-2
V gene: TRBV29-1
D gene: -
CDR3 DNA: TGCAGCGTTGAAGAGTCCAGCCTAGCCTATGGCTACACCTTC
CDR3 protein: CSVEESSLAYGYTF